These 20 T cell receptor beta chains share one sample of origin, sequenced in a study of shared clonotypes between healthy human individuals. Here immunoSEQ multiplex PCR was the method, and the copy in TCRdb shows in-frame clones only, minus some. This table holds some 2 million clones, 85% to 95% found once. Sequencing used naive CD4+ T cells sorted from blood. Subset of the sample: CD45RA+ positively selected. These receptors were taken from a man between 18 and 29 years old in good health.

The CDR3 nucleotides are TGTGCCAGCAGCCGAACAGGGGGCCCAAATGAGCAGTTCTTC. Translation gives CASSRTGGPNEQFF. This sequence joins TRBV7-9 and TRBJ2-1; TRBD1 matches at 9 bases. CDR3 length: 14 amino acids. The V gene end was trimmed by 5 bases and the J gene end by 7 bases; junction bases not matched to a gene: 6. In germline, CDR1 is SEHNR, CDR2 FQNEAQ (reference sequence). Combining the CDR3 with reference TRBV7-9 and TRBJ2-1 gives the whole variable domain DTGVSQNPRHKITKRGQNVTFRCDPISEHNRLYWYRQTLGQGPEFLTYFQNEAQLEKSRLLSDRFSAERPKGSFSTLEIQRTEQGDSAMYLCASSRTGGPNEQFFGPGTRLTVL.

The chain recombines TRBV9 with TRBJ2-7, with 10 bases lining up with TRBD2. Germline-derived CDR1 and CDR2 are SGDLS and YYNGEE. V lost 4 bases, J lost 5 bases, and 9 bases stayed unmatched. The CDR3 has 15 amino acids. This CDR3 reads CASSHGIAGGDEQYF. DNA for the CDR3: TGTGCCAGCAGCCATGGCATAGCGGGAGGAGACGAGCAGTACTTC.

Worth noting for this clone: A much larger clone differs by one base, so this may be a read error. Other DNA sequences in this specimen translate into the identical CDR3. The rearrangement links TRBV10-3 to TRBJ2-7; D is unresolved. Germline V gene data show CDR1 as ENHRY and CDR2 as SYGVKD. V gave up 3 bases and J gave up 2 bases, with 2 bases separating them. The CDR3 contains 11 residues. CDR3 DNA sequence: TGTGCCATCAGTGATGCCTACGAGCAGTACTTC. Translated, it gives CAISDAYEQYF.

The count of this clone is one. J is TRBJ2-7 and V is TRBV4-2; maybe TRBD2 (5 bases). The germline gives CDR1 LGHNA, CDR2 YNFKEQ. The CDR3 runs 15 residues. The V gene lost 0 bases and the J gene lost 2 bases, with 11 bases spanning the gap. The CDR3 loop is CASSQEVTIPYEQYF. CDR3 in DNA: TGTGCCAGCAGCCAAGAGGTGACTATCCCCTACGAGCAGTACTTC.

This chain links TRBV15 with TRBJ2-2; possible D gene TRBD2, 5 bases. The CDR3 runs 16 residues. The V end was cut by 0 bases, the J end by 8 bases, with 16 bases between. Germline CDR1 LNHNV, CDR2 YYDKDF (reference sequence). The CDR3 protein is CATSRDSSGLRGELFF. Here the CDR3 DNA reads TGTGCCACCAGCAGAGATAGCAGCGGACTTAGAGGGGAGCTGTTTTTT.

This chain joins TRBV29-1 and TRBJ2-3, with D perhaps TRBD2 (5 bases). V was cut by 6 bases and J by 0 bases, with 13 bases left in between. The CDR3 is 14 amino acids. CDR1 is SQVTM, CDR2 ANQGSEA, per germline. CDR3 bases: TGCAGCGTAGCTCGGACGGGAAGCACAGATACGCAGTATTTT. Its translation: CSVARTGSTDTQYF.

Turning to this clone: The sample carries other DNA sequences with the same CDR3. V gene TRBV27 combines with J gene TRBJ1-5; TRBD1 might be the D (6 bases). V was cut by 8 bases and J by 1 base, with 15 bases left in between. The CDR3 runs 15 residues. Germline loops: CDR1 MNHEY, CDR2 SMNVEV (reference sequence). CDR3 coding DNA: TGTGCCAGCCGTTCCGGGGGCTACAGCAATCAGCCCCAGCATTTT. It specifies CASRSGGYSNQPQHF.

The chain joins TRBV6-6 to TRBJ1-2; D ambiguous. V lost 4 bases and J 4 bases, leaving 10 bases between the germline ends. The CDR3 contains 13 residues. The germline CDR1 and CDR2 sequences are MNHNY and SVGAGI (reference sequence). CDR3 in DNA: TGTGCCAGCAGTTCCGGCCCACCCTATGGCTACACCTTC. It translates to CASSSGPPYGYTF.

V and J are TRBV10-1 and TRBJ2-7, with D possibly being TRBD1 (5 bases). The CDR3 sequence is 14 residues long. Germline V gene data show CDR1 as WNHNN and CDR2 as SYGVQD (reference sequence). Trimming pared 4 bases from V and 6 bases from J, leaving 16 bases between. The CDR3: CASSVGSGKSEQYF. The CDR3 region has the DNA TGCGCCAGCAGTGTCGGATCAGGGAAATCCGAGCAGTACTTC.

The genes are TRBV2 and TRBJ2-7; weak D call: TRBD2 (5 bases). The germline V and J ends were trimmed by 4 bases and 2 bases, with 12 bases remaining between them. This CDR3 has 14 residues. CDR1 is SNHLY and CDR2 is FYNNEI in the germline V gene. The DNA for the CDR3 is TGTGCCAGCAGTGGCCTTGAGGGTCCCTACGAGCAGTACTTC. It is translated as CASSGLEGPYEQYF.

The rearrangement links TRBV5-1 to TRBJ2-1; D is perhaps TRBD2 (5 bases). The CDR3 spans 17 residues. V lost 0 bases and J 3 bases, leaving 16 bases between the germline ends. Germline V gene data show CDR1 as SGHRS and CDR2 as YFSETQ. CDR3 residues: CASSLGFSDRDYNEQFF. CDR3 DNA: TGCGCCAGCAGCTTGGGGTTTTCGGATCGGGACTACAATGAGCAGTTCTTC. Supplemented by reference TRBV5-1 and TRBJ2-1, the full variable domain reads KAGVTQTPRYLIKTRGQQVTLSCSPISGHRSVSWYQQTPGQGLQFLFEYFSETQRNKGNFPGRFSGRQFSNSRSEMNVSTLELGDSALYLCASSLGFSDRDYNEQFFGPGTRLTVL.

The chain employs TRBV6-4 and TRBJ2-1; 7 nucleotides line up with TRBD1. Germline V gives CDR1 MRHNA, CDR2 SNTAGT. The CDR3 is 15 amino acids. After removal of 6 bases from V and 3 bases from J, the junction contained 8 bases not matched to a gene. The CDR3 DNA is TGTGCCAGCAGCCCACAGGGGCCCCTCTACAATGAGCAGTTCTTC. Its protein is CASSPQGPLYNEQFF.

This clone was observed a single time. The rearrangement links TRBV7-2 to TRBJ1-4; D gene uncertain. CDR3 size: 13 residues. Trimming removed 3 bases from V and 4 bases from J, with 6 bases in between. CDR1 is SGHTA and CDR2 is FQGNSA in the germline V gene. The DNA for the CDR3 is TGTGCCAGCAGCTTCGATGGTAATGAAAAACTGTTTTTT. Protein product: CASSFDGNEKLFF.

The CDR3 nucleotides read TGCGCCAGCAGCCAAGCCCTGAATTCACCCCTCCACTTT. Amino acid sequence: CASSQALNSPLHF. This chain uses TRBV4-1 with TRBJ1-6, with D hard to call. The CDR3 has 13 residues. V was clipped by 1 base and J by 7 bases, with 5 bases between them. The V gene's germline CDR1 is MGHRA and CDR2 YSYEKL.

CDR3 sequence (DNA): TGTGCCAGCAGCTGGAAGGGGCAGGGCATGGGTACGCAGTATTTT. It yields the protein CASSWKGQGMGTQYF. The genes are TRBV7-2 and TRBJ2-3; a weak D match, TRBD1 (5 bases). Germline V lookup: CDR1 SGHTA, CDR2 FQGNSA. The CDR3 runs to 15 residues. V was trimmed by 4 bases and J by 8 bases, leaving 19 bases between them.

This chain uses TRBV5-6 with TRBJ2-1, with a possible D match to TRBD1 (6 bases). Germline loops: CDR1 SGHDT, CDR2 YYEEEE. The CDR3 has 13 residues. The germline V and J ends were trimmed by 4 bases and 6 bases, with 11 bases remaining between them. The CDR3 DNA reads TGTGCCAGCAGCCTCCGGGACACCAATGAGCAGTTCTTC. This translates into CASSLRDTNEQFF.

The chain is built from TRBV10-3 and TRBJ2-5, with TRBD2 as a possible D gene (6 bases). The CDR3 is 18 residues long. The ends were cut back, 2 bases at V and 1 base at J, with 20 bases in the middle. CDR1 and CDR2 (germline): ENHRY, SYGVKD. In DNA form, the CDR3 reads TGTGCCATCAGTGAGCTTCAAGCGGGCTTTGGTGGCCAAGAGACCCAGTACTTC. It specifies CAISELQAGFGGQETQYF.

The rearrangement joins TRBV5-1 to TRBJ2-5, with a possible D match to TRBD1 (6 bases). TRBJ2-7 explains the end of the DNA better; the J call may be wrong. The germline CDR1 and CDR2 sequences are SGHRS and YFSETQ. This CDR3 has 13 amino acids. The CDR3 DNA reads TGCGCCAGCAGTCCACAGGGCGGCTACGAGCAGTACTTC. This sequence encodes CASSPQGGYEQYF.

V is TRBV5-1 and J is TRBJ1-5, with D possibly being TRBD1 (5 bases). CDR1 is SGHRS, CDR2 YFSETQ, per germline. Trimming pared 2 bases from V and 5 bases from J, leaving 14 bases between. The CDR3 covers 15 residues. DNA for the CDR3: TGCGCCAGCAGCTTAGGCCCTGAGGGGTATCAGCCCCAGCATTTT. This codes for CASSLGPEGYQPQHF.

CDR3 in amino acids: CASSSGLAGAYQETQYF. Written as DNA, the CDR3 is TGTGCCAGTAGTAGCGGACTAGCGGGAGCGTACCAAGAGACCCAGTACTTC. The chain links TRBV19 to TRBJ2-5, with 13 bases fitting TRBD2. CDR3 length equals 17 residues. From germline, CDR1 is LNHDA and CDR2 SQIVND (reference sequence). The V and J ends lost 4 bases and 0 bases, in that order; junction bases with no gene match: 5.